This TCR beta chain was sequenced during a study of T-cell memory formation after mild COVID-19. On the study more broadly: TCR clusters showed largely donor specificity.

A 5'RACE reaction primed in the constant segment made cDNA libraries of TCR alpha and TCR beta, and these carried sample barcodes and UMIs. Via MiXCR, TCRdb re-called the 5' RACE reads, giving one row per CDR3 protein. The table shows around 250,000 distinct CDR3 sequences, with about 17% occurring only once. Points from the study as a whole: Researchers found some responding clones in pre-infection memory, a sign that cross-reactive memory joined. From day 15 to 85, contracting clones were balanced between CD4 and CD8, whereas later expanders leaned toward CD4+.

This clonotype showed up just a few times. Its antigen is unknown. Sequencing used PBMCs or a T cell subset sorted from them (not recorded which). The sequence was collected from a man younger than 35 who had mild COVID-19 (a few samples of this study predate the infection). Cell type and time point are not known.

The CDR3 nucleotides are TGCGCCAGCAGCCCACAGGGCTCATTCATGGACATTCAGTACTTC. This gives the protein CASSPQGSFMDIQYF. The chain employs TRBV4-3 and TRBJ2-4; D may be TRBD1 (6 bases). The CDR3 has 15 residues. Germline CDR1 and CDR2: LGHNA and YSLEER. V was shortened by 4 bases and J by 8 bases, with 18 bases between the two germline ends.